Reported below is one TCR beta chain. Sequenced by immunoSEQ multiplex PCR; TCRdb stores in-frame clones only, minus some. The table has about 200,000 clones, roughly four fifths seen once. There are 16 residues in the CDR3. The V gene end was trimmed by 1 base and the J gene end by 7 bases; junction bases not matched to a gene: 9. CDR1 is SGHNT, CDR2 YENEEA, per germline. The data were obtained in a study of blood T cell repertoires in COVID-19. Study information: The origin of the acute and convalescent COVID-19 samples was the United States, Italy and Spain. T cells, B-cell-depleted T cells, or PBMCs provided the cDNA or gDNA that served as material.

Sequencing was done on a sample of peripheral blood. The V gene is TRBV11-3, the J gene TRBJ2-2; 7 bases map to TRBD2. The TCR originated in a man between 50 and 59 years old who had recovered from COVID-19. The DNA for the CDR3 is TGTGCCAGCAGCTTAGGAAGCGGGAAGGCGAGCGGGGAGCTGTTTTTT. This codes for CASSLGSGKASGELFF.